This is a list of T cell receptor beta chains from one sample in a study of T cell responses to AZD1222 COVID-19 vaccine. Assay: immunoSEQ multiplex PCR; the TCRdb copy retains only in-frame clones and omits some. The data hold some 180,000 clones, with around 89% observed a single time. The sequencing used peripheral blood, collected on day 0 of AZD1222 vaccination. All receptors derive from an adult in good health. Both conserved end residues are part of each CDR3. D genes are given only for firm matches. For some rows the clone size is stated as once, few or many, or as a class when expanded; others skip it.

d_call,v_call,cdr3_length,j_call,clone_size,cdr3_nt,cdr3_aa
NA,TRBV5-6,12,TRBJ1-5,NA,TGTGCCAGCAGCCCCTACAATCAGCCCCAGCATTTT,CASSPYNQPQHF
TRBD1,TRBV19,14,TRBJ1-5,NA,TGTGCCACCATGGGGGGGACAGGGAATCAGCCCCAGCATTTT,CATMGGTGNQPQHF
NA,TRBV7-2,15,TRBJ2-7,NA,TGTGCCAGCAGCCCTGGCCAGGGGAGGGGATACGAGCAGTACTTC,CASSPGQGRGYEQYF
NA,TRBV19,15,TRBJ1-5,NA,TGTGCCAGTTTACCCGGGACACCTCGCCATCAGCCCCAGCATTTT,CASLPGTPRHQPQHF
TRBD2,TRBV7-2,15,TRBJ2-1,NA,TGTGCCAGCAGCCGGGGGGGACGGTCGGGCCATGAGCAGTTCTTC,CASSRGGRSGHEQFF
NA,TRBV19,18,TRBJ2-5,NA,TGTGCCAGTAGCCACGGGGGGGCCGGACAGGGTGGGGTAGAGACCCAGTACTTC,CASSHGGAGQGGVETQYF
NA,TRBV24-1,14,TRBJ1-5,NA,TGTGCCACCAGTGGGGCCACTTTCAATCAGCCCCAGCATTTT,CATSGATFNQPQHF
NA,TRBV28,15,TRBJ1-5,NA,TGTGCCAGCAGTTTACGAGGGGGAGGCAATCAGCCCCAGCATTTT,CASSLRGGGNQPQHF
NA,TRBV5-1,15,TRBJ1-6,NA,TGCGCCAGCAGCTTGGATGGGGTCGGCTTCTCACCCCTCCACTTT,CASSLDGVGFSPLHF
TRBD1,TRBV7-9,15,TRBJ1-2,NA,TGTGCCAGCAGCTTAGCGGGACAGGGGGCAGGTGGCTACACCTTC,CASSLAGQGAGGYTF
NA,TRBV6-6,15,TRBJ1-4,few,TGTGCCAGCAGTTACTCGATTCAGGGAAATGAAAAACTGTTTTTT,CASSYSIQGNEKLFF
TRBD2,TRBV9,17,TRBJ2-1,NA,TGTGCCAGCAGCGTTAGTGCCGGACTAGCGGGGACCAATGAGCAGTTCTTC,CASSVSAGLAGTNEQFF
TRBD2,TRBV6-5,15,TRBJ2-2,once,TGTGCCAGCAGACCCGGGACTAGCGCTACCGGGGAGCTGTTTTTT,CASRPGTSATGELFF
NA,TRBV5-1,15,TRBJ2-3,once,TGCGCCAGCAGCCCTGGGACGGCTGAGTTAGATACGCAGTATTTT,CASSPGTAELDTQYF
NA,TRBV6-5,12,TRBJ1-2,NA,TGTGCCAGCAGTAAGGGCCCTTATGGCTACACCTTC,CASSKGPYGYTF
TRBD1,TRBV7-2,15,TRBJ2-5,NA,TGTGCCAGCAGCTTAGTGACAGGGCAGCAAGAGACCCAGTACTTC,CASSLVTGQQETQYF
NA,TRBV28,15,TRBJ1-5,NA,TGTGCCAGCACCGAAGCTGGACGGGAGAATCAGCCCCAGCATTTT,CASTEAGRENQPQHF
NA,TRBV7-3,14,TRBJ2-7,few,TGTGCCAGCAGCCCCTGGTCGGGAGCGACCGAGCAGTACTTC,CASSPWSGATEQYF
NA,TRBV10-3,13,TRBJ2-3,NA,TGTGCCATCAGTATCCTAGGTCAGGATACGCAGTATTTT,CAISILGQDTQYF
TRBD2,TRBV4-1,18,TRBJ2-5,NA,TGCGCCAGCAGCACCAAGAAGGGCCTAGCGGGGGGGCAAGAGACCCAGTACTTC,CASSTKKGLAGGQETQYF
NA,TRBV28,18,TRBJ1-3,NA,TGTGCCAGCAGTTCAGGTGCTGGAATCCGCGTCTCTGGAAACACCATATATTTT,CASSSGAGIRVSGNTIYF
NA,TRBV10-1,13,TRBJ2-3,NA,TGCGCCAGCAGTGCACAGGGTGCAGATACGCAGTATTTT,CASSAQGADTQYF